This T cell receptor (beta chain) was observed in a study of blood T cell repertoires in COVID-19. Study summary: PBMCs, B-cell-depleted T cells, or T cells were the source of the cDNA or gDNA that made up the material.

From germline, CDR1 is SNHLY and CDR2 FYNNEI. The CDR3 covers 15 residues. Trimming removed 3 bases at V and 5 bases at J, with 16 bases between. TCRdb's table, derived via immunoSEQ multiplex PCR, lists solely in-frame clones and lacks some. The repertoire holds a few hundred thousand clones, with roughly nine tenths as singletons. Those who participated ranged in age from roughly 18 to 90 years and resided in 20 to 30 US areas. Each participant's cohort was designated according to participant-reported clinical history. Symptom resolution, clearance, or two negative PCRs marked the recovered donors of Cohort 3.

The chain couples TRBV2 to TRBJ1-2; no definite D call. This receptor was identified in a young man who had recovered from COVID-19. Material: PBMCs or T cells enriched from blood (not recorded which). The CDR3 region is CASSDYVSAEYGYTF. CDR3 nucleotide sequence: TGTGCCAGCAGTGACTACGTTTCTGCGGAATATGGCTACACCTTC.